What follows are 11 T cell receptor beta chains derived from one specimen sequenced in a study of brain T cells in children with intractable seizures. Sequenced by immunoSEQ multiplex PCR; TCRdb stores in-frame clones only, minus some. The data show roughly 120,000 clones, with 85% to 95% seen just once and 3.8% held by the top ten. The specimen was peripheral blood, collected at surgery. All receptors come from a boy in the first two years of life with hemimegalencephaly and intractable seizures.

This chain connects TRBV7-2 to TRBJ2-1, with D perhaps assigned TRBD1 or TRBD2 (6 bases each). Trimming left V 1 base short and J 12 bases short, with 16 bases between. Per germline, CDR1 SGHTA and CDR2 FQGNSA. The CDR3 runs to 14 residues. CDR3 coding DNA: TGTGCCAGCAGCTTAGTAGAGGGGGGAGCGGCGCAGTTCTTC. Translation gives CASSLVEGGAAQFF.

The CDR3 reads CASSFTASGARGPQETQYF. The CDR3 DNA sequence: TGTGCCAGCAGCTTTACGGCTAGCGGGGCCCGAGGGCCCCAAGAGACCCAGTACTTC. The chain is built from TRBV7-6 and TRBJ2-5; 9 bases match TRBD2. Losses at the gene ends were 3 bases for V and 1 base for J; bases not matched to a gene: 15. This CDR3 is built from 19 residues. Germline values: CDR1 SGHVS, CDR2 FNYEAQ. The complete variable domain, with remaining parts taken from reference TRBV7-6 and TRBJ2-5, reads GAGVSQSPRYKVTKRGQDVALRCDPISGHVSLYWYRQALGQGPEFLTYFNYEAQQDKSGLPNDRFSAERPEGSISTLTIQRTEQRDSAMYRCASSFTASGARGPQETQYFGPGTRLLVL.

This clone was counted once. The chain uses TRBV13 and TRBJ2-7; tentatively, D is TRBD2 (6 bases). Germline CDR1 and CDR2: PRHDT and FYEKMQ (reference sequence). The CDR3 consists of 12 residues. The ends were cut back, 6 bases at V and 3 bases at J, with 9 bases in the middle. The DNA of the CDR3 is TGTGCCAGCAGGACTAGGGGCTACGAGCAGTACTTC. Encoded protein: CASRTRGYEQYF. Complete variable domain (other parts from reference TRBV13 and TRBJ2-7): AAGVIQSPRHLIKEKRETATLKCYPIPRHDTVYWYQQGPGQDPQFLISFYEKMQSDKGSIPDRFSAQQFSDYHSELNMSSLELGDSALYFCASRTRGYEQYFGPGTRLTVT.

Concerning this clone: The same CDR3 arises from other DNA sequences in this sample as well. CDR3 in DNA: TGCGCCAGCAGCTTGGAGGCCGCCTCCTACGAGCAGTACTTC. Its translation is CASSLEAASYEQYF. The rearrangement joins TRBV5-1 to TRBJ2-7; no definite D call. The CDR3 sequence is 14 residues long. Between the trimmed V and J ends, which lost 0 bases and 0 bases, there was a span of 7 bases. CDR1 and CDR2 from the germline V gene are SGHRS and YFSETQ.

CDR3 sequence: CASSLPSGKQFF. The CDR3, as DNA: TGTGCCAGCAGTTTACCCAGCGGAAAGCAGTTCTTC. The gene calls are TRBV28 and TRBJ2-1; TRBD2 is a possible D gene (5 bases). The CDR3 has 12 residues. Germline assignment: CDR1 MDHEN and CDR2 SYDVKM. The ends were cut back, 2 bases at V and 11 bases at J, with 10 bases in the middle. The variable domain in full, completed from reference TRBV28 and TRBJ2-1, reads DVKVTQSSRYLVKRTGEKVFLECVQDMDHENMFWYRQDPGLGLRLIYFSYDVKMKEKGDIPEGYSVSREKKERFSLILESASTNQTSMYLCASSLPSGKQFFGPGTRLTVL.

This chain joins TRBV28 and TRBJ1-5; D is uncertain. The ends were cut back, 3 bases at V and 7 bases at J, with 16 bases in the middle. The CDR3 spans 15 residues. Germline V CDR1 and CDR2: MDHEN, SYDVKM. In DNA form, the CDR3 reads TGTGCCAGCAGTTTTCCGGATCGCACCTGGCAGCCCCAGCATTTT. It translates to CASSFPDRTWQPQHF.

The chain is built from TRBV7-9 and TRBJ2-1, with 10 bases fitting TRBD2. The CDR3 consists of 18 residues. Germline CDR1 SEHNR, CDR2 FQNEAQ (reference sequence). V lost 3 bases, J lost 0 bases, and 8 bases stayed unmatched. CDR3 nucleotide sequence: TGTGCCAGCAGCTTCTCAGCGGGAGGGCTTCGCTCCTACAATGAGCAGTTCTTC. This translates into CASSFSAGGLRSYNEQFF.

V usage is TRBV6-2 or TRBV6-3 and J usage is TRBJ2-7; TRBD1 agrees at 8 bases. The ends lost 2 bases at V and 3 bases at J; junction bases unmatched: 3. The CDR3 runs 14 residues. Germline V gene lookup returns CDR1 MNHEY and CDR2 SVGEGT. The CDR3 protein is CASSYGTGDYEQYF. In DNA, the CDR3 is TGTGCCAGCAGTTACGGGACAGGAGACTACGAGCAGTACTTC.

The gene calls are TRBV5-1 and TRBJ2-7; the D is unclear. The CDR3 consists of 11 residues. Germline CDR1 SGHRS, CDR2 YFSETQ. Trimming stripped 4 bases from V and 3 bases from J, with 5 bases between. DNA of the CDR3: TGCGCCAGCAGCCGTGACTACGAGCAGTACTTC. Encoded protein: CASSRDYEQYF.

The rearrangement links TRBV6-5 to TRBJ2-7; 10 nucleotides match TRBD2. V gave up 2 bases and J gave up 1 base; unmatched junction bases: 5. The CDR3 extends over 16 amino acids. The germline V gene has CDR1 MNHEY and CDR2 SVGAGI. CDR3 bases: TGTGCCAGCAGTTACAGCCTAGCGGGAGAGTCCTACGAGCAGTACTTC. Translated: CASSYSLAGESYEQYF.

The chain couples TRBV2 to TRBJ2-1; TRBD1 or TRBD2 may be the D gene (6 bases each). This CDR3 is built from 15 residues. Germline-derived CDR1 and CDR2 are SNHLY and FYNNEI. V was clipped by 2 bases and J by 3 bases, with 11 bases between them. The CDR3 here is CASSELGGGYNEQFF. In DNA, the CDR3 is TGTGCCAGCAGTGAATTAGGAGGGGGCTACAATGAGCAGTTCTTC.